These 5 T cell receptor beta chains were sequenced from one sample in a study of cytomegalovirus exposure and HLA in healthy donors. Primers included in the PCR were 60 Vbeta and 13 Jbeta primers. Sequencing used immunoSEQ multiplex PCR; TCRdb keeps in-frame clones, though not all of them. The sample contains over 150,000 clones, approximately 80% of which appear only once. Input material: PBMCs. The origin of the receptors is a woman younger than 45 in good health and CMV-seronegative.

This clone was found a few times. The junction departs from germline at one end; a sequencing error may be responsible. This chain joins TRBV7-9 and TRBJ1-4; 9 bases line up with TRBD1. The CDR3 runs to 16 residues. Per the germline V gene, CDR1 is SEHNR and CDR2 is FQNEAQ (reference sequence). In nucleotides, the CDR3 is TGTTCCAGCAGCACCACGTCGAGGGACAGGGATGAAAAACTGTTTTTT. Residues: CSSSTTSRDRDEKLFF.

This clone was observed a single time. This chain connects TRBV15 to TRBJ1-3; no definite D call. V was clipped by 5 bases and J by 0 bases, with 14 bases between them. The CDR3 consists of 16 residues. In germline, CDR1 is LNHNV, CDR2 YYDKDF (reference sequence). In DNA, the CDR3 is TGTGCCACCAGCTACAGAGATACAGACTCTGGAAACACCATATATTTT. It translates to CATSYRDTDSGNTIYF. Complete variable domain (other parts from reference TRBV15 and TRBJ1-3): DAMVIQNPRYQVTQFGKPVTLSCSQTLNHNVMYWYQQKSSQAPKLLFHYYDKDFNNEADTPDNFQSRRPNTSFCFLDIRSPGLGDTAMYLCATSYRDTDSGNTIYFGEGSWLTVV.

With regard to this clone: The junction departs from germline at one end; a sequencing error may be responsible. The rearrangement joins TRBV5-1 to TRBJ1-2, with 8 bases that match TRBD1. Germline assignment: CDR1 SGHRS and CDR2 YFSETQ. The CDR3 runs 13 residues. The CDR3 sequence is CATAGQGHYGYPF. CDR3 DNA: TGCGCCACCGCCGGACAGGGTCACTATGGCTACCCCTTC.

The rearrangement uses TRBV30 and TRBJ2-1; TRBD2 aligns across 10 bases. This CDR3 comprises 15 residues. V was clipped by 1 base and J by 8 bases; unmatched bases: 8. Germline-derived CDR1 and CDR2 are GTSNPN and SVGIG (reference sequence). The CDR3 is CAWSDSGGAIYEQFF. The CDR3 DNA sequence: TGTGCCTGGAGTGACAGCGGGGGGGCCATCTATGAGCAGTTCTTC.

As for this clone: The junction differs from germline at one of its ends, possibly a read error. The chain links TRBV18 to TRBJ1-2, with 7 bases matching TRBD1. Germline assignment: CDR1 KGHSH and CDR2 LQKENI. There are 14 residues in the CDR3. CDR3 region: CASSSPTGSYGYTF. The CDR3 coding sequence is TGTGCCAGCTCATCACCGACAGGGAGCTATGGCTACACCTTC.